The table lists the clone carrying this TCR beta chain with many counts. The CDR3 is 15 residues long. V was cut by 0 bases and J by 5 bases, with 15 bases left in between. Germline CDR1 SGDLS, CDR2 YYNGEE. This specimen comes from a study of T cells in Graves' hyperthyroidism and ophthalmopathy. Study-level background: Peripheral blood was taken when the disease was first diagnosed, before any treatment began.

Regions amplified from RNA transcripts were the TCR beta CDR3 regions. Primed by the HTBI set, a first-round RT-PCR was run on the TCR CDR3. TCRdb analysed the multiplex PCR reads with MiXCR anew, one entry per CDR3 protein. The table lists about 270,000 distinct CDR3 sequences, about 20% of them singletons. The clonotype was recovered from a man under 40 with Graves' ophthalmopathy. Sequences were obtained from blood. The V call is TRBV9, the J call TRBJ2-7, with a possible D match to TRBD1 (6 bases). CDR3 sequence (DNA): TGTGCCAGCAGCGTAGCGGCAGGGGAGTTCAACGAGCAGTACTTC. Residues: CASSVAAGEFNEQYF. Together with reference TRBV9 and TRBJ2-7, the CDR3 gives the full variable domain: DSGVTQTPKHLITATGQRVTLRCSPRSGDLSVYWYQQSLDQGLQFLIQYYNGEERAKGNILERFSAQQFPDLHSELNLSSLELGDSALYFCASSVAAGEFNEQYFGPGTRLTVT.